This T cell receptor beta chain was documented in a study of Graves' ophthalmopathy and Graves' hyperthyroidism. General study findings and limits: Blood repertoires reportedly contained most expanded thyroid clonotypes above 0.001 frequency. The model predicted progression of ophthalmopathy with a sensitivity of just over 70%, and its specificity was 72% to 80%.

The study amplified TCR beta CDR3 regions using RNA transcripts. HTBI primers primed a first-round RT-PCR, and a second-round multiplex PCR followed. TCRdb independently ran MiXCR on the multiplex PCR reads; one entry per CDR3 protein. The table lists about 390,000 distinct CDR3 sequences, over 15% of them singletons. Fresh peripheral blood (approximately 10 ml) yielded the PBMCs. This clonotype was seen at least ten times. Its antigen is not known. The junction had 7 bases not matched to a gene; V was cut back by 5 bases and J by 10 bases. CDR3 length: 14 amino acids. In germline, CDR1 is SEHNR, CDR2 FQNEAQ (reference sequence).

This sequence joins TRBV7-9 and TRBJ1-6, with 8 bases lining up with TRBD1. The sequence came from a woman aged 18-29 years with stable Graves' hyperthyroidism. Material for sequencing was peripheral blood. The DNA of the CDR3 is TGTGCCAGCAGCCCAATACAGGGGGAATCACCCCTCCACTTT. Its protein is CASSPIQGESPLHF.